This record covers a single T cell receptor (beta chain). Its antigen is currently unknown. The data derive from a study of OX40 agonist ivuxolimab in advanced cancers. Study-wide results and caveats: The CD4+ and CD8+ T cells in the blood had expanded clonally by week 6 at 0.1 to 3.0 mg/kg.

The CDR3 length is 14 residues. Germline values: CDR1 SEHNR, CDR2 FQNEAQ (reference sequence). Trimming took off 5 bases at V and 6 bases at J, with 15 bases between the two ends. Method: immunoSEQ multiplex PCR; TCRdb's copy keeps in-frame clones and lacks some. The sample lists about 48,000 clones; around 90% were seen once. The sample in question was CD4+ or CD8+ T cells sorted from blood, obtained in a trial of the OX40 agonist ivuxolimab. The source of this sequence is an adult with an advanced solid tumor such as melanoma, head and neck, liver or kidney cancer. The chain is built from TRBV7-9 and TRBJ2-3; D may correspond to TRBD1 or TRBD2 (5 bases each). The CDR3 sequence is CASSKGPTEDTQYF. CDR3 DNA sequence: TGTGCCAGCAGCAAGGGACCCACCGAGGATACGCAGTATTTT.